The T cell receptor beta chain under discussion was sequenced for a study of cytomegalovirus exposure and HLA in healthy donors. Primers for the PCR totalled 60 Vbeta and 13 Jbeta. Some clones are missing from TCRdb's copy, which holds only in-frame ones; the method was immunoSEQ multiplex PCR. The sample lists approximately 130,000 clones, about 8.6% seen once, with 6% to 7.5% in the top ten. Note on this clone: Its antigen is unidentified.

The study's findings and limits: Listed as cytomegalovirus-associated were 164 TCR beta chains.

V lost 0 bases and J lost 9; bases outside the gene matches: 7. Per germline, CDR1 SGHRS and CDR2 YFSETQ. CDR3 size: 15 residues. The V gene is TRBV5-1, the J gene TRBJ2-1; 9 nucleotides agree with TRBD2. Sequencing was carried out using PBMCs. This TCR was sampled from a woman aged 40 to 49 in good health and CMV-seropositive. CDR3 bases: TGCGCCAGCAGCTTGGCTGCGGGGGGGCCGGGTGAGCAGTTCTTC. Translation gives CASSLAAGGPGEQFF. Based on the CDR3 plus reference TRBV5-1 and TRBJ2-1, the full variable domain is KAGVTQTPRYLIKTRGQQVTLSCSPISGHRSVSWYQQTPGQGLQFLFEYFSETQRNKGNFPGRFSGRQFSNSRSEMNVSTLELGDSALYLCASSLAAGGPGEQFFGPGTRLTVL.